This T cell receptor beta chain comes out of a study of neurological immune-mediated disorders. About the research overall: The 35 or so patients with multiple sclerosis comprised some 31 relapsing-remitting cases and 3 secondary progressive cases.

Study-wide results and caveats: For the multiple sclerosis repertoire cluster, no association with any clinical or MRI feature was found.

This clonotype has a count of ten or more. Its antigen remains unknown. There are 14 residues in the CDR3. Deletions cut 4 bases from V and 7 bases from J, with 17 bases between. Germline loops: CDR1 SGHRS, CDR2 YFSETQ. Synthesis of cDNA was performed by 5'RACE using 10-nucleotide random UMIs. Every sequencing run produced over 170 million TCR-beta sequences, and the sequences from any one run covered 15-18 subjects. MiXCR, applied by TCRdb to the 5' RACE reads, yields one record per CDR3 protein. The sample contains about 70,000 distinct CDR3 sequences, approximately 3.4% of which appear only once. This TCR was recovered from a woman between 45 and 65 years old with multiple sclerosis. Sequenced: PBMCs. J is TRBJ1-2 and V is TRBV5-1, with D possibly matching TRBD1 (5 bases). The CDR3 region is CASSHDGAGRGYTF. As DNA, the CDR3 is TGCGCCAGCAGCCACGACGGGGCGGGTCGTGGCTACACCTTC.